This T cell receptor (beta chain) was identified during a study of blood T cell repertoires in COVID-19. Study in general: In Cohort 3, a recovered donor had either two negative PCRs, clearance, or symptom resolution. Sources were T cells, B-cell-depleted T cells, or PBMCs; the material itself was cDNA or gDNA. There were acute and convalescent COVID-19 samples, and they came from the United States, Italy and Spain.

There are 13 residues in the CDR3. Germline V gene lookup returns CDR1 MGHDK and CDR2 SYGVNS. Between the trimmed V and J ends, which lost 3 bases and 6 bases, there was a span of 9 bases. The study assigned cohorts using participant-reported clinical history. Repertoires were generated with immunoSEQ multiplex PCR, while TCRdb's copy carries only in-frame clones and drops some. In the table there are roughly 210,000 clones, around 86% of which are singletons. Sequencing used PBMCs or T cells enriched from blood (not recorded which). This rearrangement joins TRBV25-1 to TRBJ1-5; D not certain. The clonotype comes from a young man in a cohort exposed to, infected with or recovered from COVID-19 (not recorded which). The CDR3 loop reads CASSDPGGQPQHF. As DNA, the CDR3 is TGTGCCAGCAGTGATCCCGGAGGTCAGCCCCAGCATTTT.